This is a list of T cell receptor beta chains from one sample in a study of cytomegalovirus exposure and HLA in healthy donors. Some clones are missing from TCRdb's copy, which holds only in-frame ones; the method was immunoSEQ multiplex PCR. The data hold roughly 230,000 clones, with nearly 95% observed a single time. Sequences were obtained from PBMCs. These receptors were collected from a girl aged 2 to 9 in good health and CMV-seronegative. CDR3s include the opening cysteine and the closing phenylalanine or tryptophan. Each record gives: clone size, J gene, D gene, V gene, CDR3 DNA, CDR3 protein. A D gene is named only where the DNA matches it firmly. Clone size is given for some rows only: seen once, a few or many times, or a class if the clone is expanded.

abundance: NA
j_gene: TRBJ1-5
d_gene: NA
v_gene: TRBV7-9
CDR3nt: TGTGCCAGCAGCCGTAGCAATCAGCCCCAGCATTTT
CDR3aa: CASSRSNQPQHF

abundance: NA
j_gene: TRBJ1-1
d_gene: NA
v_gene: TRBV2
CDR3nt: TGTGCCAGCAGTGAAGAGGTAGCGAGCCGTGAAGCTTTCTTT
CDR3aa: CASSEEVASREAFF

abundance: NA
j_gene: TRBJ1-5
d_gene: TRBD1
v_gene: TRBV5-1
CDR3nt: TGCGCCAGCAGCGCGACAGGGGAGGGCAATCAGCCCCAGCATTTT
CDR3aa: CASSATGEGNQPQHF

abundance: once
j_gene: TRBJ2-5
d_gene: NA
v_gene: TRBV5-4
CDR3nt: TGTGCCAGCAGCTTGGTAGGGGGTAGCGTCGAGACCCAGTACTTC
CDR3aa: CASSLVGGSVETQYF

abundance: once
j_gene: TRBJ1-5
d_gene: NA
v_gene: TRBV27
CDR3nt: TGTGCCACCAGAACGGCGACAGAGGGGGGGAAGCCCCAGCATTTT
CDR3aa: CATRTATEGGKPQHF

abundance: NA
j_gene: TRBJ1-6
d_gene: NA
v_gene: TRBV28
CDR3nt: TGTGCCAGCAGTTTGGCAGGCAATTCACCCCTCCACTTT
CDR3aa: CASSLAGNSPLHF

abundance: NA
j_gene: TRBJ1-3
d_gene: NA
v_gene: TRBV2
CDR3nt: TGTGCCATATCAGTCCTAGGTCTGACTGGAAACACCATATATTTT
CDR3aa: CAISVLGLTGNTIYF

abundance: NA
j_gene: TRBJ2-2
d_gene: TRBD2
v_gene: TRBV11-1
CDR3nt: TGTGCCAGCAGCCGTAGCGGGGGGAGGACCGGGGAGCTGTTTTTT
CDR3aa: CASSRSGGRTGELFF

abundance: once
j_gene: TRBJ2-1
d_gene: TRBD2
v_gene: TRBV2
CDR3nt: TGTGCCAGCAGTCCCATTAGCGGGAGGGCCGTAAATGAGCAGTTCTTC
CDR3aa: CASSPISGRAVNEQFF

abundance: NA
j_gene: TRBJ2-2
d_gene: NA
v_gene: TRBV15
CDR3nt: TGTGCCACCAGCGGTTTCGCGGCCGGGGAGCTGTTTTTT
CDR3aa: CATSGFAAGELFF

abundance: once
j_gene: TRBJ2-7
d_gene: NA
v_gene: TRBV5-1
CDR3nt: TGCGCCAGCAGCTTGGAGGGCGGGGACTCCTACGAGCAGTACTTC
CDR3aa: CASSLEGGDSYEQYF

abundance: NA
j_gene: TRBJ2-5
d_gene: TRBD1
v_gene: TRBV27
CDR3nt: TGTGCCAGCAGTGACAGGGGTTACGAGACCCAGTACTTC
CDR3aa: CASSDRGYETQYF

abundance: NA
j_gene: TRBJ2-5
d_gene: NA
v_gene: TRBV7-9
CDR3nt: TGTTCCAGCAGCTTAGACAGCTTAACCCTACAAGAGACCCAGTACTTC
CDR3aa: CSSSLDSLTLQETQYF

abundance: NA
j_gene: TRBJ1-4
d_gene: NA
v_gene: TRBV9
CDR3nt: TGTGCCAGCAGCCCCCGACTGACGGCGGCTAATGAAAAACTGTTTTTT
CDR3aa: CASSPRLTAANEKLFF

abundance: NA
j_gene: TRBJ1-2
d_gene: NA
v_gene: TRBV13
CDR3nt: TGTGCCAGCAGCGCCGGGACTGGACTGATCTATGGCTACACCTTC
CDR3aa: CASSAGTGLIYGYTF

abundance: NA
j_gene: TRBJ1-1
d_gene: NA
v_gene: TRBV5-1
CDR3nt: TGTGCCAGCAGCCCAGGGTCGGCTGAAGCTTTCTTT
CDR3aa: CASSPGSAEAFF

abundance: few
j_gene: TRBJ1-3
d_gene: TRBD1
v_gene: TRBV6-6
CDR3nt: TGTGCCAGCAGTTACGGACAGGGGGTGGACACCATATATTTT
CDR3aa: CASSYGQGVDTIYF

abundance: NA
j_gene: TRBJ2-7
d_gene: NA
v_gene: TRBV25-1
CDR3nt: TGTGCCAGCAGTGAATTAACAGGGACGGGGGAGCAGTACTTC
CDR3aa: CASSELTGTGEQYF

abundance: NA
j_gene: TRBJ2-2
d_gene: TRBD1
v_gene: TRBV7-9
CDR3nt: TGTGCCAGCAGCTACAGGGGGGAGAACACCGGGGAGCTGTTTTTT
CDR3aa: CASSYRGENTGELFF

abundance: NA
j_gene: TRBJ1-2
d_gene: TRBD1
v_gene: TRBV29-1
CDR3nt: TGCAGCGTTGAACGACGGGACAGGGGGCCTGTCTATGGCTACACCTTC
CDR3aa: CSVERRDRGPVYGYTF

abundance: few
j_gene: TRBJ2-7
d_gene: TRBD1
v_gene: TRBV15
CDR3nt: TGTGCCACCAGCAGAGTCCGGGACAGGCTACCCTACGAGCAGTACTTC
CDR3aa: CATSRVRDRLPYEQYF

abundance: NA
j_gene: TRBJ1-1
d_gene: NA
v_gene: TRBV7-8
CDR3nt: TGTGCCAGCAGCTTGACCGGGGACACTGAAGCTTTCTTT
CDR3aa: CASSLTGDTEAFF

abundance: NA
j_gene: TRBJ2-5
d_gene: NA
v_gene: TRBV11-2
CDR3nt: TGTGCCAGCAGCTACCGGGGCGAAGGGGGAACGTGGGACCAGTACTTC
CDR3aa: CASSYRGEGGTWDQYF

abundance: NA
j_gene: TRBJ1-6
d_gene: TRBD1
v_gene: TRBV4-2
CDR3nt: TGTGCCAGCAGCCAAGGGTCAAGGGGGCTCGTTAATTCACCCCTCCACTTT
CDR3aa: CASSQGSRGLVNSPLHF

abundance: NA
j_gene: TRBJ1-1
d_gene: NA
v_gene: TRBV11-2
CDR3nt: TGTGCCAGCAGCTTCGGCACTGAAGCTTTCTTT
CDR3aa: CASSFGTEAFF

abundance: NA
j_gene: TRBJ1-2
d_gene: NA
v_gene: TRBV5-5
CDR3nt: TGTGCCAGCAGCTTGGATCGGGCGGGGGCAGGGAGCTATGGCTACACCTTC
CDR3aa: CASSLDRAGAGSYGYTF